Listed below are T cell receptor beta chains from one sample, sequenced in a study of blood T cell repertoires in COVID-19. Clones were read by immunoSEQ multiplex PCR, and TCRdb kept only the in-frame ones, dropping some. The sample records about 260,000 clones, just under 90% being singletons. Sequencing used PBMCs or T cells enriched from blood (not recorded which). The receptors were sampled from a man aged 50 to 59 who had been exposed to COVID-19. The conserved cysteine and the conserved F or W are not part of the CDR3 here. The order of the fields is clone size, V gene, CDR3 protein. Clone size appears in some rows only: once, few, many, or a class for an expanded clone.

abundance: .
v_gene: TRBV28
CDR3aa: ASSPEGARIGKLF

abundance: .
v_gene: TRBV18
CDR3aa: ASSPVQGAGNSPLH

abundance: .
v_gene: TRBV5-5
CDR3aa: ASSRQGSYEQY

abundance: .
v_gene: TRBV5-1
CDR3aa: ASSLVASAQETQY

abundance: .
v_gene: TRBV5-1
CDR3aa: ASSLLRRNSPLH

abundance: .
v_gene: TRBV3-1/TRBV3-2
CDR3aa: ASSQVASGSYNEQF

abundance: .
v_gene: TRBV19
CDR3aa: ASSIEREDQPQH

abundance: .
v_gene: TRBV29-1
CDR3aa: SVEESAGGRVDTQY

abundance: .
v_gene: TRBV20-1
CDR3aa: SAQIETQY

abundance: .
v_gene: TRBV29-1
CDR3aa: SADSAGWDGYT

abundance: .
v_gene: TRBV30
CDR3aa: AWSQMGQSIPN

abundance: .
v_gene: TRBV12-3/TRBV12-4
CDR3aa: ASSLNSNTEAF

abundance: .
v_gene: TRBV29-1
CDR3aa: SVEVGVGGLTQY

abundance: .
v_gene: TRBV5-5
CDR3aa: ASSLGSGAYGYT

abundance: .
v_gene: TRBV19
CDR3aa: ASRFNTNGGRTISNQPQH

abundance: .
v_gene: TRBV28
CDR3aa: ASSLPPLFVLAEAF

abundance: .
v_gene: TRBV7-2
CDR3aa: ASSPAGANVLT

abundance: .
v_gene: TRBV2
CDR3aa: ASIPRTQNNEQF

abundance: .
v_gene: TRBV7-8
CDR3aa: ASSLVLIGQGSTGELF

abundance: .
v_gene: TRBV11-2
CDR3aa: ASSLPPGLAASTDTQY

abundance: .
v_gene: TRBV18
CDR3aa: ASSPMPGQGVGNTIY

abundance: .
v_gene: TRBV27
CDR3aa: ASSADRAPYNEQF

abundance: .
v_gene: TRBV10-3
CDR3aa: AIAGGGYNTEAF

abundance: once
v_gene: TRBV9
CDR3aa: ASSAGTSGTDTQY

abundance: .
v_gene: TRBV4-1
CDR3aa: ASSHPPRGVNEQF

abundance: few
v_gene: TRBV15
CDR3aa: ATSKQSSGANVLT

abundance: once
v_gene: TRBV5-4
CDR3aa: ATKHPAGNTIY

abundance: .
v_gene: TRBV6-4
CDR3aa: ASSDSWGDEQF

abundance: .
v_gene: TRBV7-9
CDR3aa: ASSFDRVQF

abundance: .
v_gene: TRBV6-5
CDR3aa: ASSFRTGSDNEQF